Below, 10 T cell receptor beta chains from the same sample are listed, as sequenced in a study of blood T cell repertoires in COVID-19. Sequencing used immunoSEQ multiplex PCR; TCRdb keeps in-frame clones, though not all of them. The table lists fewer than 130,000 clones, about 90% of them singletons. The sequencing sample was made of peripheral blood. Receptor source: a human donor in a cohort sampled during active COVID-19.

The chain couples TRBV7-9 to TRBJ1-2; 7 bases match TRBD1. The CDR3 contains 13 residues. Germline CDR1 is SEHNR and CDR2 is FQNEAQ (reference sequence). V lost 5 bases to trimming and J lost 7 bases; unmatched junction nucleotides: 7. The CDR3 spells CASSPQGWGGYTF. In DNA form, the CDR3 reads TGTGCCAGCAGCCCACAGGGGTGGGGTGGCTACACCTTC.

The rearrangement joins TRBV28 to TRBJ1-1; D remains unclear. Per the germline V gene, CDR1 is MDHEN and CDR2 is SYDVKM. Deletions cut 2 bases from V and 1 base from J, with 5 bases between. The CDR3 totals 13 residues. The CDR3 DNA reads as TGTGCCAGCAGTTTAGAGCCGAACACTGAAGCTTTCTTT. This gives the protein CASSLEPNTEAFF. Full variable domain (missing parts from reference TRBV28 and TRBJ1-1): DVKVTQSSRYLVKRTGEKVFLECVQDMDHENMFWYRQDPGLGLRLIYFSYDVKMKEKGDIPEGYSVSREKKERFSLILESASTNQTSMYLCASSLEPNTEAFFGQGTRLTVV.

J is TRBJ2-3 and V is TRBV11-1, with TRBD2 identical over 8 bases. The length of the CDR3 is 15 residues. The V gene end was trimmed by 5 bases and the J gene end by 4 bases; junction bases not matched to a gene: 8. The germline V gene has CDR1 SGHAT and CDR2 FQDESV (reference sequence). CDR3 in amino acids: CASSPMVGGADTQYF. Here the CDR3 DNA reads TGTGCCAGCAGCCCCATGGTCGGGGGGGCAGATACGCAGTATTTT. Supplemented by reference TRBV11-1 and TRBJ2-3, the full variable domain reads EAEVAQSPRYKITEKSQAVAFWCDPISGHATLYWYRQILGQGPELLVQFQDESVVDDSQLPKDRFSAERLKGVDSTLKIQPAELGDSAMYLCASSPMVGGADTQYFGPGTRLTVL.

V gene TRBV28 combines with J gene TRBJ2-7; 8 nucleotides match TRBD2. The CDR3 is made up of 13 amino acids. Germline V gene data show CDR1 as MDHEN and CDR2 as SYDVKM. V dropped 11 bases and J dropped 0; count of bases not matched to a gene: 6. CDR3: CAVGLAGSYEQYF. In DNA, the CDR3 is TGTGCCGTTGGGCTAGCGGGCTCCTACGAGCAGTACTTC. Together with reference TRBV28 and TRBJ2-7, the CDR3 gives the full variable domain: DVKVTQSSRYLVKRTGEKVFLECVQDMDHENMFWYRQDPGLGLRLIYFSYDVKMKEKGDIPEGYSVSREKKERFSLILESASTNQTSMYLCAVGLAGSYEQYFGPGTRLTVT.

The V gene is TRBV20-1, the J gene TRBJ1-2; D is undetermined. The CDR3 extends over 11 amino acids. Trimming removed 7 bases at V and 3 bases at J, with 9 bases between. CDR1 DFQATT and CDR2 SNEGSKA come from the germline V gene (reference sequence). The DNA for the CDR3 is TGCAGTGGAGCCCTTGACTATGGCTACACCTTC. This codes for CSGALDYGYTF.

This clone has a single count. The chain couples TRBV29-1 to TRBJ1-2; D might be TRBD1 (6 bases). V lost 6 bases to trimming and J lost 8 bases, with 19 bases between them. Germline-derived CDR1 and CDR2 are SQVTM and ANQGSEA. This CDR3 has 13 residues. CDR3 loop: CSVETTGRWGYTF. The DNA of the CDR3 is TGCAGCGTAGAGACTACAGGGAGATGGGGCTACACCTTC.

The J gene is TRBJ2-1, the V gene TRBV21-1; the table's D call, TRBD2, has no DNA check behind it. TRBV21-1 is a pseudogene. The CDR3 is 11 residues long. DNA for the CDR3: TGTGCCAGCAGCCCCTATAATGAGCAGTTCTTC. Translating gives CASSPYNEQFF.

The CDR3 here is CASSSGNSNQPQHF. The CDR3 DNA follows: TGTGCCAGCAGCTCAGGGAATAGCAATCAGCCCCAGCATTTT. This chain joins TRBV11-2 and TRBJ1-5; perhaps TRBD1 as D (5 bases). V was cut by 4 bases and J by 0 bases, with 7 bases left in between. The CDR3 is 14 residues long. Germline assignment: CDR1 SGHAT and CDR2 FQNNGV.

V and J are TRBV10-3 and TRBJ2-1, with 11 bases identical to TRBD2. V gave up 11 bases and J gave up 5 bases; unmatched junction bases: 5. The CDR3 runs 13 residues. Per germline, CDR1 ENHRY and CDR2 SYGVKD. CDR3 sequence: CAVSGRVDNEQFF. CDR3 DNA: TGTGCCGTTAGCGGGAGGGTCGACAATGAGCAGTTCTTC.

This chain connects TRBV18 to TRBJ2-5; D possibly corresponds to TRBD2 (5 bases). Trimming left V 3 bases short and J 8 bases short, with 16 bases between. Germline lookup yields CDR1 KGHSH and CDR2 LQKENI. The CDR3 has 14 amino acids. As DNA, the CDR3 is TGTGCCAGCTCACCGCCGCCCGGCCGGGATACCCAGTACTTC. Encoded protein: CASSPPPGRDTQYF.